This passage covers 31 T cell receptor beta chains from one sample sequenced in a study of blood T cell repertoires in COVID-19. Here immunoSEQ multiplex PCR was the method, and the copy in TCRdb shows in-frame clones only, minus some. This sample has fewer than 65,000 clones; about 88% occur once, and the top ten carry 1.3%. Sequenced sample: peripheral blood. These receptors all stem from a man in his 60s with acute or convalescent COVID-19.

The chain recombines TRBV27 with TRBJ2-2, with unresolved D. V was shortened by 4 bases and J by 3 bases, with 12 bases between the two germline ends. Germline V CDR1 and CDR2: MNHEY, SMNVEV (reference sequence). This CDR3 comprises 15 residues. The CDR3 sequence: CASSSNGAYTGELFF. CDR3 bases: TGTGCCAGCAGTTCGAACGGAGCTTACACCGGGGAGCTGTTTTTT.

The genes are TRBV11-3 and TRBJ2-7, with D possibly matching TRBD1 (6 bases). V lost 6 bases and J lost 2, with 14 bases in between. The CDR3 has 14 residues. CDR1 is SGHNT and CDR2 is YENEEA in the germline V gene. The CDR3 bases are TGTGCCAGCAGGGACGACAGGCATCCCTACGAGCAGTACTTC. It encodes CASRDDRHPYEQYF.

Concerning this clone: The sample contains more than one DNA sequence encoding this CDR3. CDR3 amino acids: CASSDPSSYNSPLHF. CDR3 bases: TGTGCCAGCAGTGATCCGAGCTCCTATAATTCACCCCTCCACTTT. The chain employs TRBV2 and TRBJ1-6; D not certain. Germline V lookup: CDR1 SNHLY, CDR2 FYNNEI. Trimming removed 3 bases from V and 0 bases from J, with 6 bases in between. CDR3 length: 15 amino acids.

This chain joins TRBV5-1 and TRBJ2-3; D is undetermined. With 0 bases removed from V and 1 base from J, the gap between germline ends came to 6 bases. Per the germline V gene, CDR1 is SGHRS and CDR2 is YFSETQ. The CDR3 has 14 residues. The CDR3 DNA follows: TGCGCCAGCAGCTTGGATGGAGGCACAGATACGCAGTATTTT. It translates to CASSLDGGTDTQYF.

The table lists this clone with a few counts. The V gene is TRBV10-1, the J gene TRBJ1-5; D gene ambiguous. Trimming took off 7 bases at V and 2 bases at J, with 9 bases between the two ends. CDR3 length: 13 amino acids. Per the germline V gene, CDR1 is WNHNN and CDR2 is SYGVQD (reference sequence). The CDR3 DNA follows: TGCGCCAGCATTACCGGGGGCAATCAGCCCCAGCATTTT. This gives the protein CASITGGNQPQHF.

The chain uses TRBV24-1 and TRBJ2-7; 7 bases match TRBD2. This CDR3 comprises 16 residues. Germline CDR1 and CDR2: KGHDR and SFDVKD. The V gene end was trimmed by 1 base and the J gene end by 1 base; junction bases not matched to a gene: 6. CDR3 region: CATSDFGGSGSYEQYF. In DNA, the CDR3 is TGTGCCACCAGTGATTTCGGCGGGAGCGGATCCTACGAGCAGTACTTC.

Regarding this clone: The junction departs from the called germline gene at one end, perhaps through a read error. The chain uses TRBV24-1 and TRBJ1-4, with D tentatively TRBD1 (5 bases). Germline V gene data show CDR1 as KGHDR and CDR2 as SFDVKD. This CDR3 has 20 amino acids. CDR3 sequence: CAASLPTGQKGGRTNEKLFF. CDR3 in DNA: TGTGCCGCCAGCCTCCCGACCGGACAAAAAGGTGGTAGAACTAATGAAAAACTGTTTTTT.

V usage is TRBV4-2 and J usage is TRBJ2-3, with D possibly TRBD1 on 6 matching bases. Trimming left V 2 bases short and J 4 bases short, with 13 bases between. The germline V gene encodes CDR1 LGHNA and CDR2 YNFKEQ. The CDR3 runs to 15 residues. The CDR3 nucleotides are TGTGCCAGCAGCCAACCGGGACACTCTCCAGATACGCAGTATTTT. This codes for CASSQPGHSPDTQYF.

V and J are TRBV4-3 and TRBJ2-1; 9 nucleotides align to TRBD1. The CDR3 extends over 17 amino acids. The germline CDR1 and CDR2 sequences are LGHNA and YSLEER. With V trimmed by 4 bases and J by 0 bases, 7 bases remained unmatched. The CDR3 bases are TGCGCCAGCAGCCGGTCGGGACAGGGCTTCTCCTACAATGAGCAGTTCTTC. Translated: CASSRSGQGFSYNEQFF.

J is TRBJ1-2 and V is TRBV29-1; TRBD1 agrees at 8 bases. Losses at the gene ends were 2 bases for V and 5 bases for J; bases not matched to a gene: 10. In germline, CDR1 is SQVTM, CDR2 ANQGSEA. There are 15 residues in the CDR3. The CDR3 sequence: CSVERMGTGGYGYTF. CDR3 in DNA: TGCAGCGTTGAAAGGATGGGTACAGGGGGGTATGGCTACACCTTC.

V gene TRBV19 combines with J gene TRBJ1-1; 7 bases agree with TRBD1. Germline CDR1 LNHDA, CDR2 SQIVND (reference sequence). The CDR3 covers 18 residues. J gave up 1 base and V 1 base, and 12 bases lay outside the gene matches. Written as DNA, the CDR3 is TGTGCCAGTAGTATAGGCCTAGACAGGGCTGAGCGGAACACTGAAGCTTTCTTT. Translated: CASSIGLDRAERNTEAFF.

V usage is TRBV3-1 (or the pseudogene TRBV3-2) and J usage is TRBJ2-7; D not resolved. Per germline, CDR1 LGHDT and CDR2 YNNKEL (reference sequence). The ends were cut back, 1 base at V and 3 bases at J, with 10 bases in the middle. The CDR3 length is 14 residues. Written as DNA, the CDR3 is TGTGCCAGCAGCCAAGGTGGCCGAAACTACGAGCAGTACTTC. It translates to CASSQGGRNYEQYF.

This chain joins TRBV9 and TRBJ1-3; 9 positions match TRBD1. This CDR3 has 19 residues. The J segment lost 0 bases and the V segment lost 8 bases, leaving 18 bases of the junction unmatched. CDR1 and CDR2 from the germline V gene are SGDLS and YYNGEE. The CDR3 sequence is CARGGRDRVILSSGNTIYF. In nucleotides, the CDR3 is TGTGCCAGAGGTGGACGGGACAGGGTGATCCTGAGCTCTGGAAACACCATATATTTT.

The CDR3: CASSHPGQGWNEQFF. For the CDR3, the DNA is TGTGCCAGCAGCCATCCGGGACAGGGTTGGAATGAGCAGTTCTTC. The rearrangement joins TRBV3-1 (or the pseudogene TRBV3-2) to TRBJ2-1; 9 bases fit TRBD1. The trim removed 3 bases at V and 7 bases at J, leaving 7 bases unmatched. Per germline, CDR1 LGHDT and CDR2 YNNKEL (reference sequence). The CDR3 covers 15 residues.

V gene TRBV4-2 combines with J gene TRBJ2-3; 10 bases map to TRBD2. The V gene end was trimmed by 0 bases and the J gene end by 3 bases; junction bases not matched to a gene: 3. In germline, CDR1 is LGHNA, CDR2 YNFKEQ. The CDR3 is made up of 16 amino acids. As DNA, the CDR3 is TGTGCCAGCAGCCAAGATTCTAGCGGGAGTACAGATACGCAGTATTTT. This sequence encodes CASSQDSSGSTDTQYF.

The rearrangement links TRBV7-2 to TRBJ2-1; 10 nucleotides agree with TRBD2. The CDR3 is 15 amino acids. V was pared by 2 bases and J by 7 bases, with 5 bases of the junction left unmatched. CDR1 is SGHTA, CDR2 FQGNSA, per germline. The CDR3 reads CASSLSSGSANEQFF. The CDR3 DNA follows: TGTGCCAGCAGCTTATCTAGCGGGAGTGCAAATGAGCAGTTCTTC.

The J gene is TRBJ2-7, the V gene TRBV4-1; D remains ambiguous. CDR3 length: 15 amino acids. CDR1 is MGHRA, CDR2 YSYEKL, per germline. V lost 0 bases and J lost 2, with 11 bases in between. CDR3 loop: CASSQEPQAPYEQYF. DNA for the CDR3: TGCGCCAGCAGCCAAGAGCCCCAGGCACCCTACGAGCAGTACTTC.

This sequence joins TRBV29-1 and TRBJ1-1; no clear D. This CDR3 comprises 14 residues. The V end lost 1 base, the J end lost 1 base, and 10 bases lay between the germline ends. In germline, CDR1 is SQVTM, CDR2 ANQGSEA. The CDR3 bases are TGCAGCGTTGAAGTCCCCCAGAAGAACACTGAAGCTTTCTTT. Amino acids: CSVEVPQKNTEAFF. Full variable domain (missing parts from reference TRBV29-1 and TRBJ1-1): SAVISQKPSRDICQRGTSLTIQCQVDSQVTMMFWYRQQPGQSLTLIATANQGSEATYESGFVIDKFPISRPNLTFSTLTVSNMSPEDSSIYLCSVEVPQKNTEAFFGQGTRLTVV.

J is TRBJ1-1 and V is TRBV10-3; D is possibly TRBD1 (6 bases). The germline gives CDR1 ENHRY, CDR2 SYGVKD. Trimming removed 9 bases at V and 1 base at J, with 12 bases between. The CDR3 is 13 residues long. CDR3 nucleotide sequence: TGTGCCATAGATTCGGACAGGAACACTGAAGCTTTCTTT. It is translated as CAIDSDRNTEAFF.

The chain recombines TRBV24-1 with TRBJ2-7; D is possibly TRBD1 (6 bases). Germline V gene data show CDR1 as KGHDR and CDR2 as SFDVKD. The CDR3 spans 13 residues. Trimming stripped 4 bases from V and 6 bases from J, with 12 bases between. CDR3 sequence (DNA): TGTGCCACCAGTGAATTCAGGGGCTCCGAGCAGTACTTC. Protein sequence: CATSEFRGSEQYF.

This clone was counted a few times. The chain couples TRBV19 to TRBJ1-5; TRBD1 agrees at 8 bases. This CDR3 region has 15 residues. J gave up 4 bases and V 5 bases, and 7 bases lay outside the gene matches. Germline values: CDR1 LNHDA, CDR2 SQIVND (reference sequence). CDR3 residues: CASSATGAVNQPQHF. CDR3 DNA sequence: TGTGCCAGTAGTGCGACAGGGGCGGTGAATCAGCCCCAGCATTTT. Combining the CDR3 with reference TRBV19 and TRBJ1-5 gives the whole variable domain DGGITQSPKYLFRKEGQNVTLSCEQNLNHDAMYWYRQDPGQGLRLIYYSQIVNDFQKGDIAEGYSVSREKKESFPLTVTSAQKNPTAFYLCASSATGAVNQPQHFGDGTRLSIL.

This clone was seen a handful of times. V usage is TRBV12-3 or TRBV12-4 and J usage is TRBJ1-2, with D perhaps matching TRBD1 (5 bases). V was shortened by 3 bases and J by 5 bases, with 10 bases between the two germline ends. This CDR3 is built from 13 residues. The CDR3 DNA is TGTGCCAGCAGTTTTGTCAGGGAATATGGCTACACCTTC. As protein: CASSFVREYGYTF.

The chain has TRBV29-1 and TRBJ1-1, with TRBD1 as a possible D gene (5 bases). V was clipped by 4 bases and J by 5 bases, with 14 bases between them. The length of the CDR3 is 13 residues. In germline, CDR1 is SQVTM, CDR2 ANQGSEA. CDR3 amino acids: CSVASREGTEAFF. The CDR3 DNA is TGCAGCGTTGCCTCCAGGGAGGGTACTGAAGCTTTCTTT.

The chain uses TRBV5-1 and TRBJ2-4; 9 bases fit TRBD1. The V segment lost 8 bases and the J segment 5 bases; nucleotides outside the gene matches: 8. The germline gives CDR1 SGHRS, CDR2 YFSETQ. CDR3 size: 14 residues. CDR3 nucleotide sequence: TGCGCCAGTACACCGGGACAGGGCCAAAACATTCAGTACTTC. Amino acid sequence: CASTPGQGQNIQYF.

The chain is built from TRBV4-1 and TRBJ2-1, with TRBD2 matching 12 bases. The V and J ends lost 4 bases and 6 bases, in that order; junction bases with no gene match: 1. CDR3 length equals 14 residues. Germline assignment: CDR1 MGHRA and CDR2 YSYEKL. CDR3 residues: CASSPGLAGNEQFF. CDR3 in DNA: TGCGCCAGCAGCCCGGGACTAGCGGGCAATGAGCAGTTCTTC.

The CDR3 DNA is TGTGCCAGCAGCGGGGACAAATTCACCGGGGAGCTGTTTTTT. It is translated as CASSGDKFTGELFF. The V call is TRBV2, the J call TRBJ2-2; possibly TRBD1 for D (6 bases). Germline V CDR1 and CDR2: SNHLY, FYNNEI. V was trimmed by 6 bases and J by 4 bases, leaving 12 bases between them. The CDR3 runs to 14 residues.

The V call is TRBV27, the J call TRBJ2-2; a possible D gene is TRBD1 (5 bases). Germline-derived CDR1 and CDR2 are MNHEY and SMNVEV (reference sequence). V dropped 2 bases and J dropped 5 bases, with 15 bases sitting between them. The CDR3 runs to 16 residues. CDR3 DNA sequence: TGTGCCAGCAGTTTAAACTCGGCTTCAGGGACCGGGGAGCTGTTTTTT. This codes for CASSLNSASGTGELFF.

The rearrangement uses TRBV19 and TRBJ1-2, with TRBD1 identical over 7 bases. There are 15 residues in the CDR3. In germline, CDR1 is LNHDA, CDR2 SQIVND (reference sequence). Losses at the gene ends were 4 bases for V and 3 bases for J; bases not matched to a gene: 8. The DNA for the CDR3 is TGTGCCAGTAGTACTTGGACAGGAGGGGACTATGGCTACACCTTC. Translation: CASSTWTGGDYGYTF.

This clone was seen just once. This chain uses TRBV6-5 with TRBJ2-7, with 7 bases that match TRBD2. V dropped 6 bases and J dropped 5; count of bases not matched to a gene: 10. The CDR3 contains 14 residues. Germline CDR1 MNHEY, CDR2 SVGAGI. DNA of the CDR3: TGTGCCAGCAGCCGTTTGGGAGGGCGGAACGAGCAGTACTTC. This codes for CASSRLGGRNEQYF.

The V and J genes are TRBV5-4 and TRBJ1-3; D might be TRBD1 (5 bases). The length of the CDR3 is 14 residues. The germline V and J ends were trimmed by 1 base and 0 bases, with 5 bases remaining between them. Germline CDR1 and CDR2: SGHNT and YYREEE (reference sequence). CDR3 in DNA: TGTGCCAGCAGCTTGAGGGGCTCTGGAAACACCATATATTTT. Translated, it gives CASSLRGSGNTIYF.

J is TRBJ2-7 and V is TRBV4-1; D perhaps matches TRBD1 (5 bases). Germline CDR1 is MGHRA and CDR2 is YSYEKL. V shed 1 base and J shed 3 bases, with 16 bases lying between them. The CDR3 extends over 16 amino acids. The CDR3 here is CASSQAVYAGNYEQYF. The CDR3 nucleotides are TGCGCCAGCAGCCAAGCGGTGTACGCAGGGAACTACGAGCAGTACTTC.